This T cell receptor (beta chain) is from a study of blood T cell repertoires in COVID-19. On the study more broadly: Collection of acute and convalescent COVID-19 samples took place in the United States, Italy and Spain.

While infection was still active, Seattle patients were enrolled and then followed longitudinally. Assay: immunoSEQ multiplex PCR; the TCRdb copy retains only in-frame clones and omits some. The profile shows 150,000 to 180,000 clones, around 83% of them singletons. Germline CDR1 KGHSH, CDR2 LQKENI. The junction had 6 bases not matched to a gene; V was cut back by 4 bases and J by 4 bases. CDR3 length: 15 amino acids. This chain connects TRBV18 to TRBJ2-1; 8 bases are shared with TRBD2. This clonotype was obtained from a woman aged 60 to 75 with COVID-19, enrolled during active disease. Sample: peripheral blood. The CDR3 reads CASSLAGTRYNEQFF. In DNA form, the CDR3 reads TGTGCCAGCTCACTCGCCGGGACTAGATACAATGAGCAGTTCTTC. The variable domain in full, completed from reference TRBV18 and TRBJ2-1, reads NAGVMQNPRHLVRRRGQEARLRCSPMKGHSHVYWYRQLPEEGLKFMVYLQKENIIDESGMPKERFSAEFPKEGPSILRIQQVVRGDSAAYFCASSLAGTRYNEQFFGPGTRLTVL.